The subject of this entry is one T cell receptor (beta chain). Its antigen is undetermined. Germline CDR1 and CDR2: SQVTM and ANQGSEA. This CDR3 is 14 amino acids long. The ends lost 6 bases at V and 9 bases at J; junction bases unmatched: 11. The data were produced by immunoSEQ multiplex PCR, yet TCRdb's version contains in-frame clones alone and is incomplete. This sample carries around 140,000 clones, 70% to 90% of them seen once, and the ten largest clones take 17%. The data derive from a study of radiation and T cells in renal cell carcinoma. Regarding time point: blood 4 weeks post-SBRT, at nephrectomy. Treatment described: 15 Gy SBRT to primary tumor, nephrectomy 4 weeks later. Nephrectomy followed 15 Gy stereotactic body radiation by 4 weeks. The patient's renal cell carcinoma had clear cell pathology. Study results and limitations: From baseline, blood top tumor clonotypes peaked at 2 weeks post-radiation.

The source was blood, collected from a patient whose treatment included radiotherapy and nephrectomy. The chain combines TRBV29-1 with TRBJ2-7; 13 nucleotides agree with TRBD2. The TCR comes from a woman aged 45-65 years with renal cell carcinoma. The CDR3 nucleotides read TGCAGCGTCCCTGGACTAGCGGGAGCGTCAGGGCAGTACTTC. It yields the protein CSVPGLAGASGQYF.